Presented here are 7 T cell receptor beta chains from one specimen sequenced in a study of CD8 T cells in ankylosing spondylitis. These receptors' targets are unknown. Study-wide results and caveats: In ankylosing spondylitis blood, a motif of seven to nine highly homologous TCR beta variants appeared characteristic.

MiXCR was run by TCRdb on the 5' RACE reads, yielding one entry per CDR3 protein. Of over 400,000 distinct CDR3 sequences in the sample, roughly 26% are singletons; the top ten hold 0.85% to 1%. The sample was blood, either unsorted or a sorted T cell fraction (not recorded which). These receptors originate from a male donor with ankylosing spondylitis.

The chain is built from TRBV6-2 or TRBV6-3 and TRBJ1-5; D uncertain. Per the germline V gene, CDR1 is MNHEY and CDR2 is SVGEGT. The CDR3 has 13 residues. V gave up 7 bases and J gave up 2 bases, with 9 bases separating them. As DNA, the CDR3 is TGTGCCAGCAACGGACCCGGCAATCAGCCCCAGCATTTT. Translating it yields CASNGPGNQPQHF.

The chain is built from TRBV12-3 or TRBV12-4 and TRBJ1-2; D is perhaps TRBD1 (5 bases). V dropped 5 bases and J dropped 2 bases, with 15 bases sitting between them. The CDR3 loop spans 15 amino acids. The chain's CDR3 is CASSLTWGTNYGYTF. CDR3 coding DNA: TGTGCCAGCAGTCTTACTTGGGGGACCAACTATGGCTACACCTTC.

The V call is TRBV5-1, the J call TRBJ2-7; 9 nucleotides line up with TRBD2. Germline CDR1 reads SGHRS; CDR2 reads YFSETQ. Trimming cost V 0 bases and J 2 bases; bases outside gene matches: 6. The CDR3 is made up of 16 amino acids. Here the CDR3 reads CASSLAGTSRPYEQYF. CDR3 nucleotides: TGCGCCAGCAGCTTGGCAGGGACTAGCCGACCCTACGAGCAGTACTTC. Variable domain in full (rest from reference TRBV5-1 and TRBJ2-7): KAGVTQTPRYLIKTRGQQVTLSCSPISGHRSVSWYQQTPGQGLQFLFEYFSETQRNKGNFPGRFSGRQFSNSRSEMNVSTLELGDSALYLCASSLAGTSRPYEQYFGPGTRLTVT.

The J gene is TRBJ1-1, the V gene TRBV29-1; TRBD1 agrees at 10 bases. With 4 bases clipped from V and 7 bases from J, the junction kept 6 bases outside the gene matches. Per the germline V gene, CDR1 is SQVTM and CDR2 is ANQGSEA. The CDR3 is 13 amino acids. CDR3 amino acids: CSVGDRGLFEAFF. The CDR3 DNA reads TGCAGCGTTGGTGACAGGGGGCTTTTTGAAGCTTTCTTT.

The chain joins TRBV20-1 to TRBJ2-3; D remains ambiguous. Deletions cut 1 base from V and 0 bases from J, with 8 bases between. The germline CDR1 and CDR2 sequences are DFQATT and SNEGSKA (reference sequence). The CDR3 consists of 14 residues. CDR3 in DNA: TGCAGTGCTAGAGGGGTCCGTAGCACAGATACGCAGTATTTT. Amino acid sequence: CSARGVRSTDTQYF.

The rearrangement uses TRBV20-1 and TRBJ2-1, with 7 bases fitting TRBD2. Trimming removed 1 base from V and 2 bases from J; junction bases left unmatched: 8. CDR3 size: 16 residues. Germline CDR1 reads DFQATT; CDR2 reads SNEGSKA (reference sequence). The CDR3 sequence is CSARGGSAGTYNEQFF. CDR3 nucleotide sequence: TGCAGTGCTAGAGGGGGGTCAGCGGGAACCTACAATGAGCAGTTCTTC.

CDR3 residues: CASRFSGNSYNEQFF. The CDR3 region has the DNA TGTGCCAGCAGGTTTAGCGGGAACTCTTACAATGAGCAGTTCTTC. This chain uses TRBV12-3 or TRBV12-4 with TRBJ2-1; 8 nucleotides line up with TRBD2. This CDR3 contains 15 residues. After removal of 6 bases from V and 4 bases from J, the junction contained 8 bases not matched to a gene.